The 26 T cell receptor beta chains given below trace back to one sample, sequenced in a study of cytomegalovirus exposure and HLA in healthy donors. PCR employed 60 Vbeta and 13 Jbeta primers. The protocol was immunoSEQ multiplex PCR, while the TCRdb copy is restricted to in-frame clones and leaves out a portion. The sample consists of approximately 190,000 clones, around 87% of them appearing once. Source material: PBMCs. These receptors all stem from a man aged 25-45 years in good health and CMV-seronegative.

In nucleotides, the CDR3 is TGTGCCAGCAGTTTAGGGAGGAGCGCGACCATATATAGCAATCAGCCCCAGCATTTT. Its translation: CASSLGRSATIYSNQPQHF. V and J are TRBV21-1 and TRBJ1-5. TRBV21-1 represents a pseudogene. This CDR3 has 19 amino acids.

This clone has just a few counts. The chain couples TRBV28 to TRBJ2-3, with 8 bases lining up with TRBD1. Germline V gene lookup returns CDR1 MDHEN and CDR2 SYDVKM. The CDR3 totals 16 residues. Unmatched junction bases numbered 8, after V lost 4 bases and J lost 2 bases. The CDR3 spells CASSSIGQGATDTQYF. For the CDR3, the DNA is TGTGCCAGCAGTTCCATAGGACAGGGCGCCACAGATACGCAGTATTTT.

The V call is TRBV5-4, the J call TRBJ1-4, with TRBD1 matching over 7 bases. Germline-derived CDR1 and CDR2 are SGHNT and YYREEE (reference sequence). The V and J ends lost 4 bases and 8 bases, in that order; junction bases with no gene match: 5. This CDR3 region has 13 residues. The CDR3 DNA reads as TGTGCCAGCAGCGCGACAGGGATGGAAAAACTGTTTTTT. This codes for CASSATGMEKLFF.

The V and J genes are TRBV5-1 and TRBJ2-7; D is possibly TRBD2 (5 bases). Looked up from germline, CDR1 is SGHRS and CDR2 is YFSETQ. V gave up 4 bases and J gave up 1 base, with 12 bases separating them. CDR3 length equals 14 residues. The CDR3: CASSPATGSYEQYF. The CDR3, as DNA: TGCGCCAGCAGCCCCGCGACGGGGTCCTACGAGCAGTACTTC.

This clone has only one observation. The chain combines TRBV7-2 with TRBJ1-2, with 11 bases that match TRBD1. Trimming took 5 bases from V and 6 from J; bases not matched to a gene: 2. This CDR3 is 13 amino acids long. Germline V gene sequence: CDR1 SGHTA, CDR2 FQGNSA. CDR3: CASSRDRGNGYTF. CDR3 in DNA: TGTGCCAGCAGCCGGGACAGGGGGAATGGCTACACCTTC.

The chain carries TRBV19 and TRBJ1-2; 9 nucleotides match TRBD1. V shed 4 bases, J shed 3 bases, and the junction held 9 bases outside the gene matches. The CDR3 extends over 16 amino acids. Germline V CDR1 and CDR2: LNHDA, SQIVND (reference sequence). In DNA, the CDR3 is TGTGCCAGTAGTACCCCGGGACAGGGACCTTACTATGGCTACACCTTC. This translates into CASSTPGQGPYYGYTF.

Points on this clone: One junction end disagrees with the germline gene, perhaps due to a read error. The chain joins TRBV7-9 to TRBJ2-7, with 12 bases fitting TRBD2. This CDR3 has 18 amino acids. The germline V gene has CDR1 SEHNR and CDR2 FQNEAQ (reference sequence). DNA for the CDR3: TGTTCCAGCAGCCAAGGACTAGCGGGGCCCACGAGGCGGTACGAGCAGTACTTC. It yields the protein CSSSQGLAGPTRRYEQYF.

CDR3 nucleotides: TGCGCCAGCAGCTTGGCTCCCCAGGGGAGCACCGGGGAGCTGTTTTTT. Translated: CASSLAPQGSTGELFF. The rearrangement uses TRBV5-1 and TRBJ2-2, with D perhaps matching TRBD1 (6 bases). CDR3 length equals 16 residues. CDR1 SGHRS and CDR2 YFSETQ come from the germline V gene. V lost 0 bases, J lost 4 bases, and 13 bases lay in between.

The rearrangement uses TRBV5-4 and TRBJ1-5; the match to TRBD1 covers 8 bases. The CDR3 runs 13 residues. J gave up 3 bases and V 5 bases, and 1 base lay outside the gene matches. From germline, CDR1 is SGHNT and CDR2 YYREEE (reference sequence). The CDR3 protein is CASSQGANQPQHF. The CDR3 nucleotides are TGTGCCAGCAGTCAGGGGGCCAATCAGCCCCAGCATTTT. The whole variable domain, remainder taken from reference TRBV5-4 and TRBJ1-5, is ETGVTQSPTHLIKTRGQQVTLRCSSQSGHNTVSWYQQALGQGPQFIFQYYREEENGRGNFPPRFSGLQFPNYSSELNVNALELDDSALYLCASSQGANQPQHFGDGTRLSIL.

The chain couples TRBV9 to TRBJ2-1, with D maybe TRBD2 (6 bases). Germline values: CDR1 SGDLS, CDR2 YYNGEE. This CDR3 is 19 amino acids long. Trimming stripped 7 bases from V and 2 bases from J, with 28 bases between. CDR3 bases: TGTGCCAGCGGACTGGGTGGAGGGACTTCTCCTGCGGCCTACAATGAGCAGTTCTTC. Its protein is CASGLGGGTSPAAYNEQFF.

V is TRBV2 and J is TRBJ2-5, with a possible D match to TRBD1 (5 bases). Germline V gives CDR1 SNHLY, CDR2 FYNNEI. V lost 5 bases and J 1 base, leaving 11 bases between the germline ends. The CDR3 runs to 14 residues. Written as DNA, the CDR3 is TGTGCCAGCAGTCCCCGGACAACCCAAGAGACCCAGTACTTC. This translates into CASSPRTTQETQYF.

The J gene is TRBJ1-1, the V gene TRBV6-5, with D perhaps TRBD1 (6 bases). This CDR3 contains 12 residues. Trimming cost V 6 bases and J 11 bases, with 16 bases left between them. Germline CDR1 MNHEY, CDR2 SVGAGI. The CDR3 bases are TGTGCCAGCAGCCAGGGGCGCGGTGACGCTTTCTTT. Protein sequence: CASSQGRGDAFF.

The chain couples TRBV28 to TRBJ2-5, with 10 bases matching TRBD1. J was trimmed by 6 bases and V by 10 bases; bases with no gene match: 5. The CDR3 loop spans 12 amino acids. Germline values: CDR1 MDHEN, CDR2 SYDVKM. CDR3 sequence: CATDRGLKTQYF. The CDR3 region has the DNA TGTGCCACGGACAGGGGGTTGAAGACCCAGTACTTC.

The CDR3 reads CASSPFLTVSNQPQHF. CDR3 coding DNA: TGTGCCAGCAGCCCCTTCCTGACAGTTAGCAATCAGCCCCAGCATTTT. V gene TRBV11-1 combines with J gene TRBJ1-5; tentative D call: TRBD1 (5 bases). Per germline, CDR1 SGHAT and CDR2 FQDESV (reference sequence). The V end lost 5 bases, the J end lost 0 bases, and 14 bases lay between the germline ends. This CDR3 has 16 amino acids.

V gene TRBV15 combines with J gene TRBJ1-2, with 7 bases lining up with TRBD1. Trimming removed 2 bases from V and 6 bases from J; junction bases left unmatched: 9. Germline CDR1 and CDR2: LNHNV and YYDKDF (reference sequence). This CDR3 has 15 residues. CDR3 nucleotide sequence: TGTGCCACCAGCAGAATGACAGGGAGATGGGATGGCTACACCTTC. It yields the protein CATSRMTGRWDGYTF.

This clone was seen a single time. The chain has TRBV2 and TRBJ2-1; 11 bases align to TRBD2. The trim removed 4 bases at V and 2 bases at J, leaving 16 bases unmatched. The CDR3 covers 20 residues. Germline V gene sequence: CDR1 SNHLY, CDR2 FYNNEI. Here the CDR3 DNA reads TGTGCCAGCAGTGCCAGATTAGCGGGGGGGCGATTTAAAGCCTACAATGAGCAGTTCTTC. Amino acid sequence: CASSARLAGGRFKAYNEQFF.

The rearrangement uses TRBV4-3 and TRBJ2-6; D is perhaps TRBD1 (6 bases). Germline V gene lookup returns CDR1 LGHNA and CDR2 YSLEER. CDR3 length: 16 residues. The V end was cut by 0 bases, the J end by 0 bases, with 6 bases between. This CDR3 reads CASSQDRGSGANVLTF. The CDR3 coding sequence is TGCGCCAGCAGCCAAGACAGGGGCTCTGGGGCCAACGTCCTGACTTTC.

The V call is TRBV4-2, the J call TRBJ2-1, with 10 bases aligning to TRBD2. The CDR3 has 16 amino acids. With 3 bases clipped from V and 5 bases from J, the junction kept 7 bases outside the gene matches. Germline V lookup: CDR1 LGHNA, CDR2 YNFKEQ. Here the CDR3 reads CASSHVTSGIDNEQFF. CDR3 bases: TGTGCCAGCAGCCATGTTACTAGCGGGATAGACAATGAGCAGTTCTTC.

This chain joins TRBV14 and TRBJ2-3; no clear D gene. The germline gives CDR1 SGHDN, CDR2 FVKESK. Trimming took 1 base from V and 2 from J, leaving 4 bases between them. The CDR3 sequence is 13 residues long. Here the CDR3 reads CASSQGLTDTQYF. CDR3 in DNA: TGTGCCAGCAGCCAAGGACTCACAGATACGCAGTATTTT.

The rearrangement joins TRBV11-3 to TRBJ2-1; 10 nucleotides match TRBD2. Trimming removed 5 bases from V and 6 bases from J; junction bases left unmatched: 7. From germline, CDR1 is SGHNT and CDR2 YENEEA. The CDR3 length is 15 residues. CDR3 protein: CASSVGLAASNEQFF. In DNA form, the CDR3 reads TGTGCCAGCAGCGTAGGACTAGCGGCGAGCAATGAGCAGTTCTTC.

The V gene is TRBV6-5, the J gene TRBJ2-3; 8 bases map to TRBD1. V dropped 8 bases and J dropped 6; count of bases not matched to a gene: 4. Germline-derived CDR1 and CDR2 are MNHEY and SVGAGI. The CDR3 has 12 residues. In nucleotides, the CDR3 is TGTGCCAGCTGGACAGGGTGGGATACGCAGTATTTT. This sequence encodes CASWTGWDTQYF.

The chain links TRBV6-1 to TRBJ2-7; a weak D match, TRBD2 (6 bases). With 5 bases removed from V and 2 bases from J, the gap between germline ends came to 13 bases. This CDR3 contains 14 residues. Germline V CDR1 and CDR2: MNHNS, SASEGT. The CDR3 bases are TGTGCCAGCAGTCAAATGCGGGACCCCTACGAGCAGTACTTC. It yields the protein CASSQMRDPYEQYF.

The CDR3, as DNA: TGTGCCAGCAGTTACTCGTCAGGGAGGGAGACTTTCTTT. This translates into CASSYSSGRETFF. The chain joins TRBV6-5 to TRBJ1-1; perhaps TRBD1 as D (5 bases). This CDR3 comprises 13 residues. The V gene lost 0 bases and the J gene lost 12 bases, with 14 bases spanning the gap. Germline V gene data show CDR1 as MNHEY and CDR2 as SVGAGI.

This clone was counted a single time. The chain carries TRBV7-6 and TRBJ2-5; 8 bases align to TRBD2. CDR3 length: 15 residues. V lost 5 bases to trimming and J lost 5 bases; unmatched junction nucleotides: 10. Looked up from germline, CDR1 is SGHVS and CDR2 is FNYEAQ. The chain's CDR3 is CASSKPGLVGETQYF. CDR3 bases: TGTGCCAGCAGCAAACCGGGACTAGTAGGGGAGACCCAGTACTTC.

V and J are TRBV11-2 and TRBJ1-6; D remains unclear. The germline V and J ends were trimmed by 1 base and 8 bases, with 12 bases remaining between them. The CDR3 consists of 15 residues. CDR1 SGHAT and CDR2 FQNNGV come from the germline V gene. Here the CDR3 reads CASSLVGGPDSPLHF. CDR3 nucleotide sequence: TGTGCCAGCAGCTTAGTGGGAGGGCCGGATTCACCCCTCCACTTT.

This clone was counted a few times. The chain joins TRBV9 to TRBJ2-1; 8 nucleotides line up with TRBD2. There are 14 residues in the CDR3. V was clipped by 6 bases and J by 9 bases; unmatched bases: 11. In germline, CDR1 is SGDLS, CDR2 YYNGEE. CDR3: CASNRLASNGEQFF. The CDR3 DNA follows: TGTGCCAGCAACAGACTAGCGTCAAATGGTGAGCAGTTCTTC.